Listed here are 25 T cell receptor beta chains from one sample, sequenced in a study of blood T cell repertoires in COVID-19. Libraries were prepared by immunoSEQ multiplex PCR; TCRdb keeps only in-frame clonotypes and omits some of them. The data show fewer than 30,000 clones, with 70% to 90% seen just once and about 29% held by the top ten. Sequenced material: peripheral blood. Receptor source: a woman aged 80 or over with COVID-19, enrolled during active disease.

V gene TRBV19 combines with J gene TRBJ2-7; no firm D call. The CDR3 contains 13 residues. CDR1 and CDR2 (germline): LNHDA, SQIVND (reference sequence). V gave up 6 bases and J gave up 0 bases, with 9 bases separating them. The CDR3 loop reads CASRGSPSYEQYF. DNA for the CDR3: TGTGCCAGTAGGGGCAGTCCCTCCTACGAGCAGTACTTC.

This clone was counted once. The chain carries TRBV4-1 and TRBJ2-2; 13 bases are a match to TRBD2. The germline gives CDR1 MGHRA, CDR2 YSYEKL. The CDR3 has 18 amino acids. The V segment lost 0 bases and the J segment 6 bases; nucleotides outside the gene matches: 7. The CDR3 reads CASSQDPRTSGGAGELFF. The CDR3 DNA sequence: TGCGCCAGCAGCCAAGATCCCCGGACTAGCGGGGGTGCCGGGGAGCTGTTTTTT.

The V and J genes are TRBV7-6 and TRBJ2-7, with 8 bases that match TRBD1. V lost 5 bases, J lost 5 bases, and 11 bases stayed unmatched. CDR3 size: 15 residues. CDR1 and CDR2 (germline): SGHVS, FNYEAQ. CDR3 amino acids: CASSPFSGGSHEQYF. The CDR3 region has the DNA TGTGCCAGCAGCCCCTTTTCAGGGGGCTCGCACGAGCAGTACTTC.

This chain connects TRBV7-4 to TRBJ2-1; 11 positions agree with TRBD2. The germline CDR1 and CDR2 sequences are SGHVT and SQSDAQ. The CDR3 is made up of 16 amino acids. V lost 6 bases, J lost 6 bases, and 10 bases stayed unmatched. CDR3 DNA sequence: TGTGCCAGCAGGTCTCCGGGACTAGCGGAAATCAATGAGCAGTTCTTC. Protein: CASRSPGLAEINEQFF.

The rearrangement links TRBV30 to TRBJ2-7; possible D gene TRBD2, 6 bases. The CDR3 has 12 amino acids. The V and J ends lost 8 bases and 4 bases respectively, with 15 bases between them. CDR1 is GTSNPN, CDR2 SVGIG, per germline (reference sequence). In DNA, the CDR3 is TGTGCCGGAAGTAGCGGTGTTTACGAGCAGTACTTC. The encoded protein is CAGSSGVYEQYF.

This clone was detected only once. CDR3 coding DNA: TGTGCCAGCTCACAGTGGCAGGGGTCTGGGACCGGGGAGCTGTTTTTT. It translates to CASSQWQGSGTGELFF. V usage is TRBV18 and J usage is TRBJ2-2, with D perhaps matching TRBD1 (6 bases). CDR3 size: 16 residues. CDR1 is KGHSH and CDR2 is LQKENI in the germline V gene. V was cut by 4 bases and J by 5 bases, with 17 bases left in between.

CDR3 bases: TGTGCCAGCAGCTTACAGGGTAGCACTGAAGCTTTCTTT. It translates to CASSLQGSTEAFF. The V call is TRBV5-4, the J call TRBJ1-1, with a possible D match to TRBD1 (6 bases). The V gene's germline CDR1 is SGHNT and CDR2 YYREEE (reference sequence). The CDR3 has 13 residues. Trimming pared 2 bases from V and 4 bases from J, leaving 9 bases between.

This chain links TRBV3-1 (or the pseudogene TRBV3-2) with TRBJ2-4, with a tentative D call TRBD2 (6 bases). Trimming left V 3 bases short and J 1 base short, with 10 bases between. CDR3 length: 15 amino acids. From germline, CDR1 is LGHDT and CDR2 YNNKEL (reference sequence). This CDR3 reads CASSQTGDAKNIQYF. DNA of the CDR3: TGTGCCAGCAGCCAGACGGGGGATGCCAAAAACATTCAGTACTTC.

The rearrangement links TRBV5-1 to TRBJ2-2, with D tentatively TRBD1 (6 bases). Germline-derived CDR1 and CDR2 are SGHRS and YFSETQ. V lost 5 bases to trimming and J lost 8 bases, with 10 bases between them. CDR3 length equals 12 residues. CDR3 amino acids: CASRMDRGELFF. CDR3 DNA: TGCGCCAGCAGAATGGACAGAGGGGAGCTGTTTTTT.

In its sample, this clone was seen a few times. The chain combines TRBV6-5 with TRBJ2-7; 7 bases are a match to TRBD1. Germline V gives CDR1 MNHEY, CDR2 SVGAGI. After removal of 0 bases from V and 1 base from J, the junction contained 3 bases not matched to a gene. The CDR3 is 15 residues long. The CDR3 reads CASSYSRDRSYEQYF. CDR3 DNA: TGTGCCAGCAGTTACTCGAGGGACAGATCCTACGAGCAGTACTTC.

This chain uses TRBV14 with TRBJ2-7; 7 positions agree with TRBD2. Losses at the gene ends were 1 base for V and 3 bases for J; bases not matched to a gene: 6. Germline CDR1 is SGHDN and CDR2 is FVKESK. The CDR3 loop spans 15 amino acids. The CDR3 coding sequence is TGTGCCAGCAGCCAAGGGCGTCTAGCGGTCTACGAGCAGTACTTC. Amino acid sequence: CASSQGRLAVYEQYF.

The chain recombines TRBV2 with TRBJ1-3; D might be TRBD1 (5 bases). Germline values: CDR1 SNHLY, CDR2 FYNNEI. CDR3 length: 15 residues. V lost 2 bases to trimming and J lost 0 bases, with 8 bases between them. The CDR3 loop reads CASSEWGGSGNTIYF. In nucleotides, the CDR3 is TGTGCCAGCAGTGAATGGGGGGGCTCTGGAAACACCATATATTTT. Drawing the rest from reference TRBV2 and TRBJ1-3, the complete variable domain is EPEVTQTPSHQVTQMGQEVILRCVPISNHLYFYWYRQILGQKVEFLVSFYNNEISEKSEIFDDQFSVERPDGSNFTLKIRSTKLEDSAMYFCASSEWGGSGNTIYFGEGSWLTVV.

Concerning this clone: The junction differs from germline at one of its ends, possibly a read error. J is TRBJ1-5 and V is TRBV2; D not certain. CDR1 SNHLY and CDR2 FYNNEI come from the germline V gene. The CDR3 spans 14 residues. In DNA form, the CDR3 reads TGTGCCAGCAGGGAAGACTACAGCAATCAGCCCCAGCATTTT. It yields the protein CASREDYSNQPQHF.

The CDR3: CASSLGDSNTGELFF. The CDR3 DNA sequence: TGCGCCAGCAGCTTGGGGGACAGCAACACCGGGGAGCTGTTTTTT. This chain joins TRBV5-1 and TRBJ2-2, with 7 nucleotides matching TRBD1. The CDR3 is made up of 15 amino acids. Germline trimming cut 0 bases from V and 2 bases from J; bases unmatched to any gene: 1. Per the germline V gene, CDR1 is SGHRS and CDR2 is YFSETQ.

V usage is TRBV7-2 and J usage is TRBJ2-7, with D possibly TRBD2 on 5 matching bases. Germline V lookup: CDR1 SGHTA, CDR2 FQGNSA. The V and J ends lost 1 base and 1 base respectively, with 23 bases between them. This CDR3 is built from 19 residues. CDR3 protein: CASSLDVSVGRGRSYEQYF. In DNA, the CDR3 is TGTGCCAGCAGCTTAGATGTATCTGTGGGGAGAGGTCGGTCCTACGAGCAGTACTTC.

The sample holds one count of this clone. V and J are TRBV6-4 and TRBJ2-3; 7 nucleotides agree with TRBD1. V trimming: 5 bases; J trimming: 2 bases; junction bases outside the gene matches: 7. Germline lookup yields CDR1 MRHNA and CDR2 SNTAGT. This CDR3 has 15 residues. The CDR3 sequence is CASSSDRTNTDTQYF. CDR3 coding DNA: TGTGCCAGCAGTTCGGACAGGACCAACACAGATACGCAGTATTTT.

The chain carries TRBV2 and TRBJ1-5; 8 positions match TRBD1. The V gene end was trimmed by 6 bases and the J gene end by 7 bases; junction bases not matched to a gene: 11. Germline V CDR1 and CDR2: SNHLY, FYNNEI. The CDR3 extends over 15 amino acids. The DNA for the CDR3 is TGTGCCAGCAGGGATGTCAAACAGGGGGAGCAGCCCCAGCATTTT. This encodes CASRDVKQGEQPQHF.

The V gene is TRBV3-1 (or the pseudogene TRBV3-2), the J gene TRBJ1-2, with TRBD1 identical over 9 bases. Per germline, CDR1 LGHDT and CDR2 YNNKEL (reference sequence). The J segment lost 9 bases and the V segment lost 4 bases, leaving 12 bases of the junction unmatched. The CDR3 totals 15 residues. This CDR3 reads CASSLGWGQGTSYTF. The CDR3, as DNA: TGTGCCAGCAGCCTCGGGTGGGGACAGGGTACGAGCTACACCTTC.

The chain is built from TRBV5-5 and TRBJ2-1; 7 nucleotides match TRBD1. Germline V lookup: CDR1 SGHKS, CDR2 YYEKEE (reference sequence). Germline trimming cut 0 bases from V and 1 base from J; bases unmatched to any gene: 1. The CDR3 spans 15 residues. The CDR3 region is CASSLETGSYNEQFF. The CDR3 DNA is TGTGCCAGCAGCTTGGAGACAGGGTCCTACAATGAGCAGTTCTTC.

This clone was seen just once. V and J are TRBV6-6 and TRBJ2-7, with 7 bases that match TRBD1. V shed 4 bases and J 5 bases; nucleotides not matched to a gene: 8. The CDR3 is made up of 14 amino acids. Per germline, CDR1 MNHNY and CDR2 SVGAGI (reference sequence). The CDR3 sequence is CASSSYDRDHEQYF. CDR3 nucleotides: TGTGCCAGCAGTTCCTACGACAGGGACCACGAGCAGTACTTC.

The chain has TRBV6-5 and TRBJ1-3; D unclear. Germline V CDR1 and CDR2: MNHEY, SVGAGI. V dropped 7 bases and J dropped 0 bases, with 13 bases sitting between them. CDR3 size: 15 residues. The CDR3 region is CASKNSQDSGNTIYF. CDR3 nucleotide sequence: TGTGCCAGCAAAAACTCTCAGGACTCTGGAAACACCATATATTTT.

The CDR3: CASSWLGREQETQYF. CDR3 coding DNA: TGTGCCAGCAGCTGGCTCGGCAGGGAACAAGAGACCCAGTACTTC. The rearrangement joins TRBV5-5 to TRBJ2-5; D perhaps matches TRBD1 (5 bases). V was shortened by 3 bases and J by 2 bases, with 14 bases between the two germline ends. Germline lookup yields CDR1 SGHKS and CDR2 YYEKEE (reference sequence). CDR3 length: 15 residues.

The gene calls are TRBV14 and TRBJ1-1; D might be TRBD1 (5 bases). V shed 0 bases and J shed 2 bases, with 10 bases lying between them. CDR1 and CDR2 (germline): SGHDN, FVKESK. This CDR3 contains 15 residues. The CDR3 sequence: CASSQEYRSNTEAFF. For the CDR3, the DNA is TGTGCCAGCAGCCAAGAATACAGGTCAAACACTGAAGCTTTCTTT. The whole variable domain, remainder taken from reference TRBV14 and TRBJ1-1, is EAGVTQFPSHSVIEKGQTVTLRCDPISGHDNLYWYRRVMGKEIKFLLHFVKESKQDESGMPNNRFLAERTGGTYSTLKVQPAELEDSGVYFCASSQEYRSNTEAFFGQGTRLTVV.

V and J are TRBV15 and TRBJ2-2, with 10 bases that match TRBD1. J lost 7 bases, V lost 3 bases, and 8 bases had no gene match. Germline CDR1 and CDR2: LNHNV and YYDKDF (reference sequence). This CDR3 is built from 16 residues. CDR3 nucleotide sequence: TGTGCCACCAGCAGGCCGACAGGGGGCCGCGGCGGGGAGCTGTTTTTT. This codes for CATSRPTGGRGGELFF.

This rearrangement joins TRBV19 to TRBJ2-7, with 8 bases fitting TRBD1. V trimming: 6 bases; J trimming: 2 bases; junction bases outside the gene matches: 3. Germline CDR1 reads LNHDA; CDR2 reads SQIVND (reference sequence). The CDR3 loop spans 13 amino acids. The CDR3 reads CASRGTGAYEQYF. CDR3 nucleotides: TGTGCCAGTAGAGGGACAGGAGCCTACGAGCAGTACTTC.